These 10 T cell receptor beta chains were sequenced from one sample in a study of blood T cell repertoires in COVID-19. Data came from immunoSEQ multiplex PCR; TCRdb stores just in-frame clones and leaves some out. The sample holds approximately 390,000 clones, approximately 85% seen once. Sequencing used PBMCs or T cells enriched from blood (not recorded which). The source is a woman aged 35 to 49 with acute COVID-19.

CDR3 in amino acids: CASSQAPGQGKVEAFF. The CDR3 coding sequence is TGTGCCAGCAGCCAAGCCCCCGGACAGGGGAAAGTTGAAGCTTTCTTT. The gene calls are TRBV3-1 (or the pseudogene TRBV3-2) and TRBJ1-1, with 9 nucleotides matching TRBD1. V shed 1 base, J shed 7 bases, and the junction held 10 bases outside the gene matches. There are 16 residues in the CDR3. Germline V CDR1 and CDR2: LGHDT, YNNKEL (reference sequence).

This clone was detected only once. The chain couples TRBV18 to TRBJ2-2; D is possibly TRBD2 (5 bases). In germline, CDR1 is KGHSH, CDR2 LQKENI. CDR3 length equals 16 residues. V lost 3 bases and J lost 1, with 12 bases in between. In DNA form, the CDR3 reads TGTGCCAGCTCACCGTCGGGTCGGGGGAACACCGGGGAGCTGTTTTTT. It translates to CASSPSGRGNTGELFF.

This chain connects TRBV14 to TRBJ2-7, with a tentative D call TRBD1 (6 bases). V was clipped by 4 bases and J by 0 bases, with 19 bases between them. The germline gives CDR1 SGHDN, CDR2 FVKESK. The length of the CDR3 is 17 residues. In DNA, the CDR3 is TGTGCCAGCAGCCCTCCTCCGGGACACACGGTCTCCTACGAGCAGTACTTC. It translates to CASSPPPGHTVSYEQYF.

The table lists this clone with a count of one. This chain links TRBV11-2 with TRBJ2-7, with a tentative D call TRBD1 (5 bases). Trimming shortened V by 0 bases and J by 0 bases, and 12 bases separated the two germline ends. Looked up from germline, CDR1 is SGHAT and CDR2 is FQNNGV. This CDR3 comprises 16 residues. The CDR3, as DNA: TGTGCCAGCAGCTTAGACGTACCAGGGTTCTCCTACGAGCAGTACTTC. It specifies CASSLDVPGFSYEQYF.

V usage is TRBV29-1 and J usage is TRBJ2-7; D is uncertain. Germline CDR1 SQVTM, CDR2 ANQGSEA. V was clipped by 5 bases and J by 6 bases, with 17 bases between them. The CDR3 runs 13 residues. The CDR3 region is CSVRGEMRSEQYF. In nucleotides, the CDR3 is TGCAGCGTTCGTGGAGAAATGCGAAGCGAGCAGTACTTC.

Of note for this clone: This CDR3 is also generated by other DNA sequences in the sample. This chain links TRBV5-1 with TRBJ2-3, with 9 bases aligning to TRBD2. CDR1 is SGHRS and CDR2 is YFSETQ in the germline V gene. This CDR3 is 16 amino acids long. After removal of 4 bases from V and 2 bases from J, the junction contained 8 bases not matched to a gene. The CDR3 DNA sequence: TGCGCCAGCAGCCTGGGACTAGCTATAAACACAGATACGCAGTATTTT. Translating it yields CASSLGLAINTDTQYF.

The rearrangement links TRBV12-3 or TRBV12-4 to TRBJ1-2; D is unclear. Trimming took 3 bases from V and 7 from J, leaving 12 bases between them. The CDR3 runs to 13 residues. The DNA for the CDR3 is TGTGCCAGCAGTTTTGACATTCAATTTGGCTACACCTTC. The encoded protein is CASSFDIQFGYTF.

V gene TRBV2 combines with J gene TRBJ1-2, with 10 bases fitting TRBD1. The CDR3 is 12 residues long. After removal of 8 bases from V and 7 bases from J, the junction contained 4 bases not matched to a gene. Germline-derived CDR1 and CDR2 are SNHLY and FYNNEI. In DNA, the CDR3 is TGTGCCAGCCCTAGACAGGGGGCTGGCTACACCTTC. Protein product: CASPRQGAGYTF. The variable domain in full, with the rest retrieved from reference TRBV2 and TRBJ1-2, is EPEVTQTPSHQVTQMGQEVILRCVPISNHLYFYWYRQILGQKVEFLVSFYNNEISEKSEIFDDQFSVERPDGSNFTLKIRSTKLEDSAMYFCASPRQGAGYTFGSGTRLTVV.

About this clone itself: This CDR3 is also generated by other DNA sequences in the sample. The CDR3 protein is CASSPSVQETQYF. The CDR3 coding sequence is TGTGCCAGCTCACCATCTGTTCAAGAGACCCAGTACTTC. This chain joins TRBV18 and TRBJ2-5, with D hard to call. Germline V CDR1 and CDR2: KGHSH, LQKENI. There are 13 residues in the CDR3. Between the trimmed V and J ends, which lost 2 bases and 2 bases, there was a span of 6 bases.

The rearrangement joins TRBV19 to TRBJ1-1; TRBD1 agrees at 7 bases. The germline gives CDR1 LNHDA, CDR2 SQIVND (reference sequence). V was clipped by 10 bases and J by 4 bases; unmatched bases: 12. This CDR3 region has 14 residues. This CDR3 reads CATGQAERSTEAFF. CDR3 nucleotides: TGTGCCACCGGACAGGCGGAAAGGAGCACTGAAGCTTTCTTT.